The clone carrying this T cell receptor beta chain was counted only a few times. Its specificity is unknown. The data originate from a study of regulatory T cells in long-lasting Graves disease. Broader study findings: Favored usage of TRBV28, TRBJ1-2 and TRBJ2-5 was recorded in persistent disease. Persistent Graves' patients had lower TCR diversity than newly diagnosed ones.

The germline gives CDR1 SQVTM, CDR2 ANQGSEA. This CDR3 comprises 11 residues. V lost 4 bases, J lost 1 base, and 4 bases lay in between. Stated time point: persistent/refractory GD, antithyroid drugs over 5 years with positive TRAb. RNA isolated from PBMCs was used to make the TCR library. In this cohort, patients came from an endocrinology department located in Xi'an, China. To make TCR beta libraries, researchers used iRepertoire HTBI primers and Arm-PCR of CDR3 regions. In the authors' methods: The study identified 50 to 70 TRBV and 13 to 15 TRBJ segments across samples. TCRdb used MiXCR to reprocess the multiplex PCR reads, holding one entry per CDR3 protein. The V and J calls reflect TCRdb's pipeline rather than the authors' work. The table records some 430,000 distinct CDR3 sequences, roughly 21% of them present only once.

J is TRBJ1-1 and V is TRBV29-1; D not resolved. The specimen comprised peripheral blood mononuclear cells (PBMCs), sampled when the disease was refractory, from a patient treated with antithyroid drugs. The clonotype comes from a female donor with Graves disease. As DNA, the CDR3 is TGCAGCGTTGTAGCGAACACTGAAGCTTTCTTT. Encoded protein: CSVVANTEAFF.